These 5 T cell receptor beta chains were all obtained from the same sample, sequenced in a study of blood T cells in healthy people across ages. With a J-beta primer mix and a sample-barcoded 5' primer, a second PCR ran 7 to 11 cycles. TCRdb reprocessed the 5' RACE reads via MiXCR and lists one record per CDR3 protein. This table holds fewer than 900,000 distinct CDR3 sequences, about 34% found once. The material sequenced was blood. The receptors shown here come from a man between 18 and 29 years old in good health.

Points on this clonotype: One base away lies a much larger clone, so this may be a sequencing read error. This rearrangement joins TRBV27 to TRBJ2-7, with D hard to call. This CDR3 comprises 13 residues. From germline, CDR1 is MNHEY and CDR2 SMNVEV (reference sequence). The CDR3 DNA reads TGTGCCAGCTCATACCAGGTTGCCTACGGGCAGTACTTC. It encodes CASSYQVAYGQYF.

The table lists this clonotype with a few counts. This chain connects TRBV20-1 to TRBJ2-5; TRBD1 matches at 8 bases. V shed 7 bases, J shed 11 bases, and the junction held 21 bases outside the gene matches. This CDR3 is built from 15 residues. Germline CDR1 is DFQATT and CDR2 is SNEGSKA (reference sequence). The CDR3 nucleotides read TGCAGTGGGACACAGGGGGGCCGTATGGATAATGAGCAGTACTTC. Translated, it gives CSGTQGGRMDNEQYF.

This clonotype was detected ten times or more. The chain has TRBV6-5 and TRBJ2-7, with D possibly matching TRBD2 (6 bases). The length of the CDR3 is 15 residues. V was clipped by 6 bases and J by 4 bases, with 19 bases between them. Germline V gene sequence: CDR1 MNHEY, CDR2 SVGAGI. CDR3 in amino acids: CASSRKVGGRYEQYF. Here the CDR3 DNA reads TGTGCCAGCAGCCGCAAAGTGGGGGGTAGGTACGAGCAGTACTTC.

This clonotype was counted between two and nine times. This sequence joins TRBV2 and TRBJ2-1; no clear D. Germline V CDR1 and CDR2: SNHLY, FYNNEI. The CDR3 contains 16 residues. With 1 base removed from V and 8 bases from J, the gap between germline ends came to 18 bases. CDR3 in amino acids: CASSEGQDLGGDEQFF. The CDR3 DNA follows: TGTGCCAGCAGTGAAGGGCAGGATCTGGGCGGTGATGAGCAGTTCTTC.

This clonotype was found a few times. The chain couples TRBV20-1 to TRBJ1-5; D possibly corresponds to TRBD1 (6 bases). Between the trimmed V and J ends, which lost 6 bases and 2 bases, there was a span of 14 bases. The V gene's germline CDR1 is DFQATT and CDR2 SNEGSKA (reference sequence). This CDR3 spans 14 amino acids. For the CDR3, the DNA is TGCAGTGCCGTACAGGGAGGGGGCAATCAGCCCCAGCATTTT. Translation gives CSAVQGGGNQPQHF.